This T cell receptor beta chain was retrieved from a study of PD-L1 blockade in urothelial cancer. Study details: Study patients had been treated with 0 to 3 previous chemotherapy regimens. Blood-derived samples held a median approximately 150,000 T cells.

The protocol was immunoSEQ multiplex PCR, while the TCRdb copy is restricted to in-frame clones and leaves out a portion. The table lists some 53,000 clones, approximately 75% of them singletons. For this clone: What it recognizes is unknown.

Study findings and constraints: Patients with below-median pretreatment blood clonality survived longer.

The CDR3 has 11 residues. Deletions cut 5 bases from V and 9 bases from J, with 8 bases between. Germline CDR1 and CDR2: SEHNR and FQNEAQ (reference sequence). All patients handed over anywhere from 1 to 8 samples, pretreatment and on-treatment. The chain combines TRBV7-9 with TRBJ2-1; weak D call: TRBD2 (6 bases). Source: PBMCs, taken around atezolizumab (anti-PD-L1) treatment. This clonotype was sampled from a man between 65 and 85 years old with urothelial cancer. The CDR3 loop is CASSIGGEQFF. Written as DNA, the CDR3 is TGTGCCAGCAGCATCGGGGGTGAGCAGTTCTTC.